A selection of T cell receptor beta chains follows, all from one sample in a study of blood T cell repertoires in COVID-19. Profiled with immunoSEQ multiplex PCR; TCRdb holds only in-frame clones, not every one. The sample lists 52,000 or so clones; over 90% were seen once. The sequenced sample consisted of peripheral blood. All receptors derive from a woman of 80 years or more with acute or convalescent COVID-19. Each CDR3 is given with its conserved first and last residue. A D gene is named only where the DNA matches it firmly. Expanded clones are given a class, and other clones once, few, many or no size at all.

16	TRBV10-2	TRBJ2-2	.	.	TGCGCCAGCAGTAACGGGATGTGGGGGGAGACCGGGGAGCTGTTTTTT	CASSNGMWGETGELFF
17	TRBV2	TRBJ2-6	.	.	TGTGCCAGCAGTGAACATAGCCCAATCTCTGGGGCCAACGTCCTGACTTTC	CASSEHSPISGANVLTF
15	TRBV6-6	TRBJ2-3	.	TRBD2	TGTGCCAGCAGTTACCCGAGCGGGAATACAGATACGCAGTATTTT	CASSYPSGNTDTQYF
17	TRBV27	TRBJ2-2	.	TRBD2	TGTGCCGCCGCCAAGGCTAGCGGGCAAGCGAACACCGGGGAGCTGTTTTTT	CAAAKASGQANTGELFF
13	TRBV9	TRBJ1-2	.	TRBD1	TGTGCCAGCAGCGTAGGACAGGGCTATGGCTACACCTTC	CASSVGQGYGYTF
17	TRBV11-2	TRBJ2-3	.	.	TGTGCCAGTAGCCTAAGAGAGGGAACGGCCACCACAGATACGCAGTATTTT	CASSLREGTATTDTQYF
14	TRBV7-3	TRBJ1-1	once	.	TGTGCCAGCAGATCACAGGGATCCAACACTGAAGCTTTCTTT	CASRSQGSNTEAFF
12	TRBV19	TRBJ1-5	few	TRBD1	TGTGCCAGTAGCCTCTCGGACAGGACCCAGCATTTT	CASSLSDRTQHF
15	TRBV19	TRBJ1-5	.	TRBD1	TGTGCCAGTAGCACGACAGGGTTTTTTGATCAGCCCCAGCATTTT	CASSTTGFFDQPQHF
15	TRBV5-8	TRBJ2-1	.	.	TGTGCCAGCGCGCAGGGGCCGCTCTCCTACAATGAGCAGTTCTTC	CASAQGPLSYNEQFF
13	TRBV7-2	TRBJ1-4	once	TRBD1	TGTGCCAGCAGTGACAGGGTCAATGAAAAACTGTTTTTT	CASSDRVNEKLFF
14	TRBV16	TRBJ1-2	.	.	TGTGCCAGCAGCTCGCAACAGGGAAAGGCTGGCTACACCTTC	CASSSQQGKAGYTF
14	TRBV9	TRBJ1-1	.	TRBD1	TGTGCCAGCAGCGTAAGACAGGGGGGCACTGAAGCTTTCTTT	CASSVRQGGTEAFF
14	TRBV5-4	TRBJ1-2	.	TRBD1	TGTGCCAGCAGCTTGGGAGGGGGCGCGAATGGCTACACCTTC	CASSLGGGANGYTF
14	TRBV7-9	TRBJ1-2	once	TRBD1	TGTGCCAGCAGCTTAGTAGAGGGGGCGGATGGCTACACCTTC	CASSLVEGADGYTF
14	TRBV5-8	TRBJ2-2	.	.	TGTGCCAGCAGCTTGGTGTTCCCCCGGGGGGAGCTGTTTTTT	CASSLVFPRGELFF
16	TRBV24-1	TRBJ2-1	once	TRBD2	TGTGCCACCAGTGGGGATAGCGGGAGTTTGGAGAATGAGCAGTTCTTC	CATSGDSGSLENEQFF
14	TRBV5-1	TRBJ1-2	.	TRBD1	TGCGCCAGCAGCTTATCACAGGGGGGTTATGGCTACACCTTC	CASSLSQGGYGYTF
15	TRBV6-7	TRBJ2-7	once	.	TGTGCCTGCCAGCCCTGGACTATACTCATGAGAGGACAGTACTTC	CACQPWTILMRGQYF
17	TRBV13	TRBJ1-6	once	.	TGTGCCAGCAGCTTAGGGGCCCAGGCACCCTTGAATTCACCCCTCCACTTT	CASSLGAQAPLNSPLHF
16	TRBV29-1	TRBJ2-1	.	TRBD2	TGCAGCGTTGAAGATAATAGCGGGAGGGCTTCGGATGAGCAGTTCTTC	CSVEDNSGRASDEQFF
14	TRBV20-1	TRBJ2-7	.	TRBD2	TGCAGTGCTAGTCCTAGCGGGACGGGGGGCGAGCAGTACTTC	CSASPSGTGGEQYF
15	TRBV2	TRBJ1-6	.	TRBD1	TGTGCCAGCAGTCTGGGACAGGGTACGGATTCACCCCTCCACTTT	CASSLGQGTDSPLHF
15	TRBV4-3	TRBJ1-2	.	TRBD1	TGCGCCAGCAGCCAAGCCGGGACAGTCTCATATGGCTACACCTTC	CASSQAGTVSYGYTF
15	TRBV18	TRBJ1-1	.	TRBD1	TGTGCCAGCTCACCATCCGGGACAGGGAAGACTGAAGCTTTCTTT	CASSPSGTGKTEAFF
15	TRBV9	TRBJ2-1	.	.	TGTGCCAGCAGCGTATTCGTGAGCTCCTACAATGAGCAGTTCTTC	CASSVFVSSYNEQFF
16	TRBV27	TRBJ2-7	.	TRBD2	TGTGCCAGCAGTTCCGACACGACACTAGCGGGAACCGAGCAGTACTTC	CASSSDTTLAGTEQYF
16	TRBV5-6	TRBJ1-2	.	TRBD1	TGTGCCAGCAGCCCGGGCCAGGGGGCGGTTGACTATGGCTACACCTTC	CASSPGQGAVDYGYTF
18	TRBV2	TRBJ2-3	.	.	TGTGCCAGCAGTGAAGCGGGGAGTTGGCGTCCGAGCACAGATACGCAGTATTTT	CASSEAGSWRPSTDTQYF
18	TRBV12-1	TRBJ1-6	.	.	TGTGCCAGCAGCTTTGCGTGGGGGGGGAGCTCCTATAATTCACCCCTCCACTTT	CASSFAWGGSSYNSPLHF
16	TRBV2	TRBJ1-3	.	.	TGTGCCAGCAGTGTAGGGTCGGGGAAGCGAGGAAACACCATATATTTT	CASSVGSGKRGNTIYF
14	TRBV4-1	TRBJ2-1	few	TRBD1	TGCGCCAGCAGCCCGGACAGGGGTACTAATGAGCAGTTCTTC	CASSPDRGTNEQFF
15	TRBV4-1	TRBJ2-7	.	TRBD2	TGCGCCAGCAGCCTAACGGGGGGAAGCTCCTACGAGCAGTACTTC	CASSLTGGSSYEQYF
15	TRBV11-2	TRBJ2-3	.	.	TGTGCCAGCAGCTTATTCGGGATTTCCACAGATACGCAGTATTTT	CASSLFGISTDTQYF
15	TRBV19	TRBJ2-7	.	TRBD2	TGTGCCAGTAGCACCACTAGCGGGGTCTCCTACGAGCAGTACTTC	CASSTTSGVSYEQYF
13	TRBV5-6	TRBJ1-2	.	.	TGTGCCAGCAGCTTCGGGGGTAACTATGGCTACACCTTC	CASSFGGNYGYTF
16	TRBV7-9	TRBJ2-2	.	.	TGTGCCAGCAGCTTATACACCGGCGGGGCCACCGGGGAGCTGTTTTTT	CASSLYTGGATGELFF
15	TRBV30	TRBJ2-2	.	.	TGTGCCTGGAGATACGCCGGAGTCCGCACCGGGGAGCTGTTTTTT	CAWRYAGVRTGELFF
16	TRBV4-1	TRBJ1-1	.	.	TGCGCCAGCAGCCAAGATTTGCGGGGCGCGGCGGGTGAAGCTTTCTTT	CASSQDLRGAAGEAFF
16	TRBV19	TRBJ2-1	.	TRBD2	TGTGCCAGTAGTATCCCCAGCGGGAGGGCCTACAATGAGCAGTTCTTC	CASSIPSGRAYNEQFF
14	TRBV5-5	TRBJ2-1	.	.	TGTGCCAGCAGCTTACCGGGACTCCAAGGTCAGCAGTTCTTC	CASSLPGLQGQQFF
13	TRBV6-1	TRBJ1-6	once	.	TGTGCCAGCAGTGAAGGACTTCGAGAACCCCTCCACTTT	CASSEGLREPLHF
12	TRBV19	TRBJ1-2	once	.	TGTGCCACGAACAGGGTTAACTATGGCTACACCTTC	CATNRVNYGYTF
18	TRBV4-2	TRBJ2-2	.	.	TGTGCCAGCAGCCAAGATCCAGGGGCTAGCGGACACACCGGGGAGCTGTTTTTT	CASSQDPGASGHTGELFF
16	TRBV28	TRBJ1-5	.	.	TGTGCCAGCAGTTTAAAGGCGGGGGCAAAAAATCAGCCCCAGCATTTT	CASSLKAGAKNQPQHF
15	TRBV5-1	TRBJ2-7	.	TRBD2	TGCGCCAGCAGCTTGGTAGCGGGGGCCTCCTACGAGCAGTACTTC	CASSLVAGASYEQYF
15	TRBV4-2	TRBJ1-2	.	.	TGTGCCAGCAGCCAATCGACAGGAGCTAACTATGGCTACACCTTC	CASSQSTGANYGYTF
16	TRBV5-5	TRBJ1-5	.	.	TGTGCCAGCAGCCCTCGTCCCGGGGAGGGCAATCAGCCCCAGCATTTT	CASSPRPGEGNQPQHF
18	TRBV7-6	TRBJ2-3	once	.	TGTGCCAGCAGCTTAGAGAGCCCCGGGACAAAGAGCACAGATACGCAGTATTTT	CASSLESPGTKSTDTQYF
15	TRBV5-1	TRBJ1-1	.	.	TGCGCCAGCAGTCCCGGGACACCAATGAACACTGAAGCTTTCTTT	CASSPGTPMNTEAFF
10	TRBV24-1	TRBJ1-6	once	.	TGTGCCACTCCCCTCCCACCCCTCCACTTT	CATPLPPLHF
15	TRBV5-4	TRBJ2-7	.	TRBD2	TGTGCCAGCAGCAGAACTAGCGAGCGTGGCTACGAGCAGTACTTC	CASSRTSERGYEQYF
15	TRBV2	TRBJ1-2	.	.	TGTGCCAGCAGTCCAAACCCCGAGGTCAGCTATGGCTACACCTTC	CASSPNPEVSYGYTF
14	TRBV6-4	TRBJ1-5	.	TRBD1	TGTGCCAGCAGGGTCCACAGGGGGCCTTGGCTCCAGCATTTT	CASRVHRGPWLQHF
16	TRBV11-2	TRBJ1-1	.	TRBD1	TGTGCCAGCAGCTTAAGGACAGGGTGGGGAGGGACTGAAGCTTTCTTT	CASSLRTGWGGTEAFF
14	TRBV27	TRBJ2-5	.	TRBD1	TGTGCCAGCAGTTCATCAGGGGGCCTGGAGACCCAGTACTTC	CASSSSGGLETQYF
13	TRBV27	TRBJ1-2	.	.	TGTGCCAGCAGTCCGAACGGGAGCCCGGGCTACACCTTC	CASSPNGSPGYTF
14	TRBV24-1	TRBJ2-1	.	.	TGTGCCACCAGTGGGCCGAACGACTGGGATGAGCAGTTCTTC	CATSGPNDWDEQFF
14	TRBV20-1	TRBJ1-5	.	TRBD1	TGCAGTGCTAGTGGGCAGGGGGCTCGACAGCCCCAGCATTTT	CSASGQGARQPQHF
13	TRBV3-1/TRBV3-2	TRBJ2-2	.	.	TGTGCCAGCAGCGCGACGAACACCGGGGAGCTGTTTTTT	CASSATNTGELFF